The rows below give T cell receptor beta chains drawn from one sample of a study of shared clonotypes between healthy human individuals. Repertoires were generated with immunoSEQ multiplex PCR, while TCRdb's copy carries only in-frame clones and drops some. The sample lists about 730,000 clones, roughly two thirds occurring once. The source material was memory CD4+ T cells sorted from blood. The receptors come from a woman in her thirties in good health. Both conserved end residues are part of each CDR3. A D gene is named only where the DNA matches it firmly.

v_gene | d_gene | CDR3aa
TRBV14 | TRBD2 | CASSQGTSGSYEQYF
TRBV11-2 | TRBD1 | CASSQGGQTVYGYTF
TRBV10-3 | NA | CAISEWVQGAEAFF
TRBV5-4 | TRBD1 | CASSLGDRAHEQYF
TRBV7-6 | TRBD2 | CASSLTTGLAGGFSYEQYF
TRBV7-8 | NA | CASSFTSSHSNQPQHF
TRBV29-1 | NA | CSARSGVVNIQYF
TRBV27 | NA | CASSPSLTGKSYEQYF
TRBV14 | NA | CASSGLDLYTDTQYF
TRBV7-2 | NA | CASSSHLDPSSYNEQFF
TRBV5-1 | TRBD2 | CASSWTGGGSSYNEQFF
TRBV5-1 | NA | CASSLGRLSGNTIYF
TRBV6-1 | NA | CASRPGGPHVYEQYF
TRBV5-4 | NA | CASSADRIIGNTIYF
TRBV5-1 | TRBD2 | CASSSGLAGDTGELFF
TRBV19 | NA | CASRLTVRSMNTEAFF
TRBV5-1 | NA | CASSRTGRNNYGYTF
TRBV6-5 | NA | CASSYSVLGEKLFF
TRBV29-1 | NA | CSVGPGTYEQYF
TRBV5-4 | NA | CASSPDVTPETQYF
TRBV28 | NA | CASSLSSGLSGNTIYF
TRBV29-1 | NA | CSVKQGDEKLFF
TRBV11-2 | NA | CASSRVGTNTGELFF
TRBV2 | NA | CASRARLRLGTEAFF
TRBV29-1 | NA | CSVGTPSYEQYF
TRBV10-3 | NA | CAISESARGQPQHF
TRBV19 | TRBD2 | CASSSSGRVTGELFF
TRBV10-3 | NA | CANGLGEPGNGNTIYF
TRBV27 | NA | CASSLEIRQPQHF
TRBV5-1 | NA | CASSVGAENSLMIF
TRBV29-1 | NA | CSVAGTTGSYNEQFF
TRBV5-6 | NA | CASSPLDTNEQYF
TRBV11-3 | NA | CASSLEGGPNNEQFF
TRBV7-8 | NA | CASSLVIVGRRDTEAFF
TRBV2 | NA | CASTGAEGNTIYF
TRBV30 | TRBD2 | CAWASGTNTGELFF
TRBV5-6 | NA | CASSLAAYEQYF
TRBV28 | NA | CASSLWGTRNYGYTF
TRBV7-2 | NA | CASSSRTGASGELFF
TRBV5-1 | TRBD1 | CASSPGPGTGDAYNQPQHF
TRBV6-5 | TRBD2 | CASRRTSGPYEQYF
TRBV2 | TRBD1 | CASRDRDSLGNEQFF
TRBV7-7 | NA | CASSQGPASQETQYF
TRBV5-4 | TRBD2 | CASSTFGTSGVTDTQYF
TRBV5-1 | NA | CASSLVTQKGEQFF
TRBV19 | NA | CASTRTAVNTEAFF
TRBV18 | TRBD1 | CASSPPANRGALRGYTF
TRBV20-1 | NA | CSATASYEQYF
TRBV5-1 | TRBD2 | CASSLEVSGRSRNTGELFF
TRBV6-1 | NA | CASRPSQTTNEKLFF
TRBV7-2 | NA | CASSLARANTEAFF